This T cell receptor beta chain comes out of a study of cytomegalovirus exposure and HLA in healthy donors. The J segment lost 2 bases and the V segment lost 6 bases, leaving 14 bases of the junction unmatched. Germline lookup yields CDR1 SGHTA and CDR2 FQGNSA. CDR3 size: 18 residues. The method was immunoSEQ multiplex PCR; TCRdb's version includes in-frame clones alone and lacks a portion of them. The sample shows around 150,000 clones, about 90% of them seen only once. The specimen sequenced was PBMCs. This receptor was obtained from a young woman in good health and CMV-seropositive. This chain uses TRBV7-2 with TRBJ2-5; 11 bases agree with TRBD2. In nucleotides, the CDR3 is TGTGCCAGCAGGCCTCGCCCCCCACTAGCGGGGGAGCAAGAGACCCAGTACTTC. This translates into CASRPRPPLAGEQETQYF.